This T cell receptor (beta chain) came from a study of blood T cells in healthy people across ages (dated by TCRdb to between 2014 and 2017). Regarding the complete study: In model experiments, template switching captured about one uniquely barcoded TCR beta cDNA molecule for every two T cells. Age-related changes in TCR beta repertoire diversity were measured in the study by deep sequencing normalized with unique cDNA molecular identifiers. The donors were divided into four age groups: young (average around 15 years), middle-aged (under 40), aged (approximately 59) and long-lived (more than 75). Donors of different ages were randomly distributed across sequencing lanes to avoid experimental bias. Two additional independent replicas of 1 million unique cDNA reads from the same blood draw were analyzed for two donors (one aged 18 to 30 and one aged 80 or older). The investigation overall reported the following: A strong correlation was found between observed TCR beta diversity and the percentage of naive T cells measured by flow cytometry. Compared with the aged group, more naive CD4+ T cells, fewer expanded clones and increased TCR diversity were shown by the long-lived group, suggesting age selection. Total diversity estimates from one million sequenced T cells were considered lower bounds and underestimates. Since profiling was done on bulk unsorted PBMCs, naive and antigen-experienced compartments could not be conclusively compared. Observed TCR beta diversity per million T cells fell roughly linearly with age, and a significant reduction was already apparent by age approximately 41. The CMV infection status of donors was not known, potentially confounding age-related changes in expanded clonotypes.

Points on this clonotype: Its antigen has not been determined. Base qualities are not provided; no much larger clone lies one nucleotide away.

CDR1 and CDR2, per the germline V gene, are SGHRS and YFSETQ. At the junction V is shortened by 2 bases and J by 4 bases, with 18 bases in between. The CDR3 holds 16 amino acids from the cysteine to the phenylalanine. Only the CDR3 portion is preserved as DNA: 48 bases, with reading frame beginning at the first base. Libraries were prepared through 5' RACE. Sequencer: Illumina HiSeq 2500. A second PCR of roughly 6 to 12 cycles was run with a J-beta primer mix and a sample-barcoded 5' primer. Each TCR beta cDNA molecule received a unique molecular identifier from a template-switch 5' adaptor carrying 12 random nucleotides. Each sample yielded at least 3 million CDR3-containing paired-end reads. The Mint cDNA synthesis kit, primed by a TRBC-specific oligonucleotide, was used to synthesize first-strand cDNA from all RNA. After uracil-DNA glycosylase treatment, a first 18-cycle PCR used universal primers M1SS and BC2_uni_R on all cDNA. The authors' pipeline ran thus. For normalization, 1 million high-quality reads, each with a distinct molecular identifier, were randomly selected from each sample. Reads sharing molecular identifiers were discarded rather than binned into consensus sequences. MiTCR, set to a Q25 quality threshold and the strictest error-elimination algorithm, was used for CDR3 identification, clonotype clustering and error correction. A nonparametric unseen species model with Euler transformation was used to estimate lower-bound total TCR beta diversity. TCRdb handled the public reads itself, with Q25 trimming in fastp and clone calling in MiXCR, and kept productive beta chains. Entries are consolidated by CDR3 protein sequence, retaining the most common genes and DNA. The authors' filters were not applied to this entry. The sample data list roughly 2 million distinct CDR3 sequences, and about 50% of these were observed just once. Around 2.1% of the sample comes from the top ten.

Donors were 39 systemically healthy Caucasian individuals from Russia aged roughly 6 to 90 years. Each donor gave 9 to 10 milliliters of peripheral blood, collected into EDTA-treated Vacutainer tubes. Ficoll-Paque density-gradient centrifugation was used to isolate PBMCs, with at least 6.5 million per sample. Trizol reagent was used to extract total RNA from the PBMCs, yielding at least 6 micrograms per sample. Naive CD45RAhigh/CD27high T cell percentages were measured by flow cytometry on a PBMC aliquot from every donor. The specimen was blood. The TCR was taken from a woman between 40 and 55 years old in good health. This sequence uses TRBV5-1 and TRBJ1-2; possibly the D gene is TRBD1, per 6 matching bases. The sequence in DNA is TGCGCCAGCAGCTTTTCCCCCGGGACACCAGGCTATGGCTACACCTTC. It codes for CASSFSPGTPGYGYTF.